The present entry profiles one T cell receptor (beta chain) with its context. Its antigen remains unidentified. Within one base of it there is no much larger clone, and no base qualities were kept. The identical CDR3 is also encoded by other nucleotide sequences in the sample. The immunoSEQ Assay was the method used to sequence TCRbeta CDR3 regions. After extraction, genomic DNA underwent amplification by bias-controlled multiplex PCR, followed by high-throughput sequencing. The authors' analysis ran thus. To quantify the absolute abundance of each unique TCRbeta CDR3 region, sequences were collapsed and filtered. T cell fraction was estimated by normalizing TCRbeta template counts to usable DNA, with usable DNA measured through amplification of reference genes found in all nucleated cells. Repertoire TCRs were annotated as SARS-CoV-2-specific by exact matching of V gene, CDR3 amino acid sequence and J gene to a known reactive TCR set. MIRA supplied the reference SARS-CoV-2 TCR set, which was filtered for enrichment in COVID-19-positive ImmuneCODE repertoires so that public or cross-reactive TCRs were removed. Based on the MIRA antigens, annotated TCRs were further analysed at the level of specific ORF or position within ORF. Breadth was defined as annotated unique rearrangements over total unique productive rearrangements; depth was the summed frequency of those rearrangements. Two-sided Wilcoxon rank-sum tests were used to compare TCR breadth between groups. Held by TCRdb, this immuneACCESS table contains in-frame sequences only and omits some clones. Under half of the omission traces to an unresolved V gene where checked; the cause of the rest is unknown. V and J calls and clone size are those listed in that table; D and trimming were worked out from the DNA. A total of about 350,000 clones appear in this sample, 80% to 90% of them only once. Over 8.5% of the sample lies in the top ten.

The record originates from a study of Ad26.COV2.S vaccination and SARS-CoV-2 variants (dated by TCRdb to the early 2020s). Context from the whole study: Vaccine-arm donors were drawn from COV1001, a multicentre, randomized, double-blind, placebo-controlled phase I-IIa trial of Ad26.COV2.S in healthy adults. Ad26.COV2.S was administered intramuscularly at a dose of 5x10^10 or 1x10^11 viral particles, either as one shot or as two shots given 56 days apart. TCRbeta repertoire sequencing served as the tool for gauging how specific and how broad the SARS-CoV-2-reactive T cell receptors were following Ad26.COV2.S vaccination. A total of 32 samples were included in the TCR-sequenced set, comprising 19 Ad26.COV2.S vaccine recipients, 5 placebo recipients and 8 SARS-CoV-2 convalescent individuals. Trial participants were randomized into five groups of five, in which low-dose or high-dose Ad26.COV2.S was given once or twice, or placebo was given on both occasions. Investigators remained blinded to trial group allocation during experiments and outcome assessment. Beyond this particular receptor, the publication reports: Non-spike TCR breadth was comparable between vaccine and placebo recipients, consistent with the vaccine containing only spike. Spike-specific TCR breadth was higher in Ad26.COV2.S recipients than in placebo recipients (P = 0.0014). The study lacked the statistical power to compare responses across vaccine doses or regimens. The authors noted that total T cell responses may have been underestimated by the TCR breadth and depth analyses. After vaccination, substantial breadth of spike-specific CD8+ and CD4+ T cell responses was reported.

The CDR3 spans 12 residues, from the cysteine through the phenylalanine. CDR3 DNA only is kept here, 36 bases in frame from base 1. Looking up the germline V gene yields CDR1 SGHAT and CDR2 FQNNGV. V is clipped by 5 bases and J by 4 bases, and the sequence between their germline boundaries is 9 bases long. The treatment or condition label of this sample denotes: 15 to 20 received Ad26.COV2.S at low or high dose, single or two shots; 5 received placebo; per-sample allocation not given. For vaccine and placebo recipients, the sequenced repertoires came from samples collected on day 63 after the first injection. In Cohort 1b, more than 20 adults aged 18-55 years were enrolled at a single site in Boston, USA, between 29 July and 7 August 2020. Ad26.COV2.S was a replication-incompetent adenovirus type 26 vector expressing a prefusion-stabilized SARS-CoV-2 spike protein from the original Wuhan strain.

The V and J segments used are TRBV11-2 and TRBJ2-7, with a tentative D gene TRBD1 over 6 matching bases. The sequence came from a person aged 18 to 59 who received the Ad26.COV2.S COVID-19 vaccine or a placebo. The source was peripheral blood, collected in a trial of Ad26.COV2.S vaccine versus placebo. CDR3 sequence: CASSLQGYEQYF. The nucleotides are TGTGCCAGCAGCCTACAGGGTTACGAGCAGTACTTC.